One and the same sample provided the 20 T cell receptor beta chains below, sequenced in a study of CD8+CD57+ T cells in acquired aplastic anemia. Genomic DNA, serving as template, underwent TCR beta VDJ and CDR3 profiling. TCRdb redid the calling of the reads with MiXCR, one entry per CDR3 protein. Of 150,000 to 200,000 distinct CDR3 sequences listed, 64% are singletons. Specimen: sorted CD4+, CD8+, or CD8+CD57+ T cells (not recorded which) from PBMCs. These TCRs come from a human donor with severe aplastic anemia or a healthy control (not recorded which).

A single count supports this clonotype. The rearrangement joins TRBV25-1 to TRBJ2-7, with 8 positions matching TRBD1. The germline gives CDR1 MGHDK, CDR2 SYGVNS. Losses at the gene ends were 4 bases for V and 6 bases for J; bases not matched to a gene: 17. The CDR3 spans 17 residues. The DNA for the CDR3 is TGTGCCAGCAGTGTATCCCCGGGACAGGCTACGGGGTCCGAGCAGTACTTC. It translates to CASSVSPGQATGSEQYF.

At least ten counts were recorded for this clonotype. The rearrangement links TRBV7-3 to TRBJ1-1; perhaps TRBD1 as D (5 bases). V was pared by 5 bases and J by 4 bases, with 17 bases between. Germline CDR1 SGHTA, CDR2 FQGTGA. The CDR3 is 15 residues long. In DNA form, the CDR3 reads TGTGCCAGCAGCCACGAGCAGGGCCGATTCACTGAAGCTTTCTTT. Translating gives CASSHEQGRFTEAFF.

The chain uses TRBV7-3 and TRBJ2-7; D might be TRBD1 (5 bases). Germline V lookup: CDR1 SGHTA, CDR2 FQGTGA. CDR3 length: 16 amino acids. Trimming took off 2 bases at V and 2 bases at J, with 16 bases between the two ends. The CDR3 DNA reads as TGTGCCAGCAGCTTATCGTTGGACAATCCCACCTACGAGCAGTACTTC. This codes for CASSLSLDNPTYEQYF.

The table lists this clonotype with a count of one. The V gene is TRBV5-4, the J gene TRBJ2-7, with D unclear. The CDR3 length is 13 residues. V lost 0 bases to trimming and J lost 8 bases, with 12 bases between them. The germline V gene encodes CDR1 SGHNT and CDR2 YYREEE (reference sequence). DNA for the CDR3: TGTGCCAGCAGCTTGGTCTCGGGTGAGCAGCAGTACTTC. The encoded protein is CASSLVSGEQQYF.

Comment on this clonotype: Since no conserved phenylalanine or tryptophan closes the CDR3, a read error is the likely cause. J is TRBJ1-6 and V is TRBV5-1; 10 bases agree with TRBD1. With V trimmed by 4 bases and J by 10 bases, 5 bases remained unmatched. Germline V gene sequence: CDR1 SGHRS, CDR2 YFSETQ. The CDR3 loop spans 14 amino acids. CDR3 sequence: CASSRGQGVSPLHL. CDR3 coding DNA: TGCGCCAGCAGCAGAGGACAGGGGGTATCACCCCTCCACCTT.

The sample holds many counts of this clonotype. The CDR3 DNA is TGTGCCACCCAGTACGCGTCAGATACGCAGTATTTT. Amino acid sequence: CATQYASDTQYF. The chain carries TRBV19 and TRBJ2-3; D is unresolved. Trimming shortened V by 10 bases and J by 4 bases, and 12 bases separated the two germline ends. The CDR3 sequence is 12 residues long. CDR1 LNHDA and CDR2 SQIVND come from the germline V gene (reference sequence).

On this clonotype: A read error is possible here, since a much larger clone lies one base away. The chain has TRBV6-5 and TRBJ2-7; TRBD1 might be the D (5 bases). Germline loops: CDR1 MNHEY, CDR2 SVGAGI. Trimming took off 0 bases at V and 6 bases at J, with 15 bases between the two ends. The CDR3 spans 15 residues. CDR3 amino acids: CASSYSSGKRGEQYF. Written as DNA, the CDR3 is TGTGCCAGCAGTTACTCGTCGGGCAAAAGGGGCGAGCAGTACTTC.

The chain is built from TRBV19 and TRBJ1-5; D gene unclear. Germline CDR1 reads LNHDA; CDR2 reads SQIVND (reference sequence). The V end was cut by 7 bases, the J end by 5 bases, with 12 bases between. The CDR3 spans 13 residues. The CDR3 spells CASTDQVYQPQHF. As DNA, the CDR3 is TGTGCCAGTACCGATCAAGTTTATCAGCCCCAGCATTTT.

The V call is TRBV7-9, the J call TRBJ2-7; no firm D call. CDR3 length: 15 residues. Germline values: CDR1 SEHNR, CDR2 FQNEAQ (reference sequence). Trimming removed 5 bases at V and 2 bases at J, with 16 bases between. The CDR3 loop is CASSQVTASTYEQYF. The CDR3 DNA reads as TGTGCCAGCAGCCAAGTTACGGCCAGCACCTACGAGCAGTACTTC.

This rearrangement joins TRBV7-6 to TRBJ2-1; D is possibly TRBD1 (7 bases). Germline-derived CDR1 and CDR2 are SGHVS and FNYEAQ. This CDR3 contains 13 residues. V gave up 5 bases and J gave up 10 bases, with 15 bases separating them. The CDR3 loop is CASSPAPGGEQFF. The CDR3 DNA reads as TGTGCCAGCAGCCCAGCACCAGGGGGGGAGCAGTTCTTC.

As to this clonotype: This likely comes from a read error, as the CDR3 has no conserved phenylalanine or tryptophan at its end. The chain has TRBV7-6 and TRBJ1-3; TRBD1 matches at 7 bases. The V gene's germline CDR1 is SGHVS and CDR2 FNYEAQ. The CDR3 extends over 13 amino acids. CDR3 protein: CASAQGMGSTIYL. For the CDR3, the DNA is TGTGCCAGCGCACAGGGGATGGGAAGCACCATATATCTT.

The rearrangement joins TRBV12-3 or TRBV12-4 to TRBJ2-2, with D possibly TRBD2 on 7 matching bases. The ends were cut back, 2 bases at V and 10 bases at J, with 14 bases in the middle. The CDR3 runs 14 residues. CDR3 residues: CASSLRGGEEELFF. The CDR3, as DNA: TGTGCCAGCAGTTTAAGGGGGGGCGAAGAGGAGCTGTTTTTT.

J is TRBJ2-7 and V is TRBV24-1; 10 bases fit TRBD1. CDR1 and CDR2 from the germline V gene are KGHDR and SFDVKD. With 4 bases clipped from V and 5 bases from J, the junction kept 7 bases outside the gene matches. CDR3 length equals 15 residues. This chain's CDR3 is CATSDPTGTGDEQYF. CDR3 coding DNA: TGTGCCACCAGTGACCCCACCGGGACAGGGGACGAGCAGTACTTC.

The chain carries TRBV7-2 and TRBJ2-3; tentative D call: TRBD2 (6 bases). Germline V gene data show CDR1 as SGHTA and CDR2 as FQGNSA. Trimming shortened V by 2 bases and J by 1 base, and 10 bases separated the two germline ends. The CDR3 length is 15 residues. CDR3 sequence (DNA): TGTGCCAGCAGCTTACGGGACTTCCGCACAGATACGCAGTATTTT. Translating it yields CASSLRDFRTDTQYF.

CDR3 residues: CASSPPGGYEQYF. In DNA form, the CDR3 reads TGTGCCAGCAGCCCCCCCGGGGGCTACGAGCAGTACTTC. The rearrangement links TRBV7-9 to TRBJ2-7; TRBD2 is a possible D gene (6 bases). Germline CDR1 and CDR2: SEHNR and FQNEAQ (reference sequence). V lost 5 bases to trimming and J lost 3 bases, with 11 bases between them. The CDR3 extends over 13 amino acids.

This CDR3 is CASSLGPTSYEQYF. The CDR3 bases are TGTGCCAGCAGCTTGGGGCCCACCTCCTACGAGCAGTACTTC. V is TRBV7-8 and J is TRBJ2-7; the D gene is possibly TRBD1 (5 bases). Trimming removed 3 bases at V and 0 bases at J, with 9 bases between. The CDR3 contains 14 residues. Germline CDR1 and CDR2: SGHVS and FQNEAQ.

Ten or more counts support this clonotype. The chain carries TRBV11-2 and TRBJ2-3; D possibly corresponds to TRBD2 (6 bases). Germline V lookup: CDR1 SGHAT, CDR2 FQNNGV. This CDR3 contains 17 residues. With 2 bases removed from V and 5 bases from J, the gap between germline ends came to 20 bases. The chain's CDR3 is CASSLQDTRGNGDTQYF. As DNA, the CDR3 is TGTGCCAGCAGCTTACAAGACACGCGGGGAAACGGAGATACGCAGTATTTT. Using reference TRBV11-2 and TRBJ2-3 for the parts outside the CDR3, the full variable domain is EAGVAQSPRYKIIEKRQSVAFWCNPISGHATLYWYQQILGQGPKLLIQFQNNGVVDDSQLPKDRFSAERLKGVDSTLKIQPAKLEDSAVYLCASSLQDTRGNGDTQYFGPGTRLTVL.

This clonotype showed up just a few times. The chain combines TRBV6-5 with TRBJ2-1, with 7 bases aligning to TRBD1. V was clipped by 5 bases and J by 14 bases; unmatched bases: 6. CDR1 MNHEY and CDR2 SVGAGI come from the germline V gene. This CDR3 comprises 11 residues. CDR3 sequence: CASSDRVGKFF. The CDR3 DNA sequence: TGTGCCAGCAGTGACAGGGTCGGGAAGTTCTTC.

CDR3 in amino acids: CAIRTGSYNEQFF. The CDR3 DNA reads TGTGCCATCAGAACCGGGTCTTACAATGAGCAGTTCTTC. The rearrangement joins TRBV10-3 to TRBJ2-1; D not certain. This CDR3 spans 13 amino acids. Per the germline V gene, CDR1 is ENHRY and CDR2 is SYGVKD. Trimming shortened V by 6 bases and J by 4 bases, and 10 bases separated the two germline ends.

The chain is built from TRBV7-9 and TRBJ1-2; D unclear. Per the germline V gene, CDR1 is SEHNR and CDR2 is FQNEAQ (reference sequence). The CDR3 runs to 14 residues. Trimming shortened V by 1 base and J by 0 bases, and 6 bases separated the two germline ends. CDR3 loop: CASSLGGSNYGYTF. CDR3 DNA sequence: TGTGCCAGCAGCTTAGGAGGGTCTAACTATGGCTACACCTTC.